This T cell receptor (beta chain) originates from a study of neurological immune-mediated disorders. Whole-study findings and limits: Multiple sclerosis was found to have the least TCR clonal expansion, below healthy controls, and HTLV-1-associated myelopathy the most.

Synthesis of cDNA was performed by 5'RACE using 10-nucleotide random UMIs. In every sequencing run, more than 170 million TCR-beta sequences were generated from 15-18 subjects. TCRdb independently ran MiXCR on the 5' RACE reads; one entry per CDR3 protein. This table has about 45,000 distinct CDR3 sequences, about 13% appearing once. Trimming stripped 3 bases from V and 4 bases from J, with 9 bases between. Germline V gene sequence: CDR1 DFQATT, CDR2 SNEGSKA (reference sequence). This CDR3 region has 12 residues. This clonotype was observed many times. Its specificity is not known. Time point meaning: longitudinal time-point 3. Healthy control samples came from blood bank volunteers in Maryland, USA.

The chain recombines TRBV20-1 with TRBJ1-2; the D is unclear. The material sequenced was PBMCs. The source of this sequence is a man aged 25-45 years in good health. The CDR3 coding sequence is TGCAGTGCTAGTAGTCAGGTCTATGGCTACACCTTC. Its protein is CSASSQVYGYTF.